This T cell receptor beta chain appears in the sequencing data of a study of identical twins. Template switching introduced a universal primer site, and the cDNA bore unique molecular identifiers. TCRdb passed the 5' RACE reads through MiXCR, listing each CDR3 protein once. Counted here are hundreds of thousands of distinct CDR3 sequences, 8% to 9% occurring once; the ten biggest clones make up 0.75% to 1%. Every sampled donor was Caucasian and healthy. Findings and limits, study-wide: Twins showed weaker excess sharing in their beta out-of-frame sequences.

This CDR3 comprises 15 residues. CDR1 and CDR2 (germline): SGHDT, YYEEEE. The ends lost 4 bases at V and 7 bases at J; junction bases unmatched: 12. This clonotype appeared many times. Its antigen is not identified. These data were also reused for a study on yellow fever vaccine responses in identical twins.

This clonotype was sampled from a woman under 30 in good health. The rearrangement joins TRBV5-6 to TRBJ2-7; 9 bases match TRBD2. The sample was PBMCs. CDR3 in amino acids: CASSLIGGGAGEQYF. Written as DNA, the CDR3 is TGTGCCAGCAGCCTTATCGGCGGGGGGGCGGGAGAGCAGTACTTC.